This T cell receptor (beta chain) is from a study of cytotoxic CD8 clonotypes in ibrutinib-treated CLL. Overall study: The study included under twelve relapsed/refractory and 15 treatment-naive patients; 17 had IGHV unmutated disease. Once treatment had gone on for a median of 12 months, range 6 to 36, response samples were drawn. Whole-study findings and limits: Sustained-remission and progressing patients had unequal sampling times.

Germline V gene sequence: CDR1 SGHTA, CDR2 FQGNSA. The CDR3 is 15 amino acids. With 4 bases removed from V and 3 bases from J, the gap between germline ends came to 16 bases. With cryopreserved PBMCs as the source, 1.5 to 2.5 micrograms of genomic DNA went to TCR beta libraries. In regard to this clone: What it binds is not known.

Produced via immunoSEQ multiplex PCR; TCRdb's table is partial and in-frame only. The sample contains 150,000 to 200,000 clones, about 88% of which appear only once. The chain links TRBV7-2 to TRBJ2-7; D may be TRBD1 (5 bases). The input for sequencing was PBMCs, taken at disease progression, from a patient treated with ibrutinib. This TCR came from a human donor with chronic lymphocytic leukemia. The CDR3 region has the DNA TGTGCCAGCAGCTCCCCTGAATGGGGCCACTACGAGCAGTACTTC. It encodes CASSSPEWGHYEQYF.